The clone carrying this T cell receptor beta chain showed up many times. A single record per CDR3 protein comes from TCRdb applying MiXCR to the RT-PCR reads. This sample carries 550,000 to 750,000 distinct CDR3 sequences, about 14% of them seen once, and the ten largest clones take 3.6%. V was clipped by 0 bases and J by 6 bases, with 15 bases between them. CDR3 size: 14 residues. In germline, CDR1 is SQVTM, CDR2 ANQGSEA. Sequencing was done on a sample of memory CD4+ T cells from blood. The sequence came from a female donor in good health, serving as a healthy control. This chain links TRBV29-1 with TRBJ2-7, with no clear D. The CDR3 DNA follows: TGCAGCGTTGAAGATAATAGTTTGGGGATCGAGCAGTACTTC. Translating it yields CSVEDNSLGIEQYF.